This T cell receptor (beta chain) was sequenced for a study of molecular identifiers for immune sequencing clone quantification. Study-level information: The replicate experiment used RNA from roughly 21,000 or 96,000 naive CD8 cells. This RNA was split into five aliquots, and four of them were sequenced.

This clonotype is classed as medium-sized. Trimming cost V 6 bases and J 4 bases; bases outside gene matches: 4. Germline CDR1 MNHEY, CDR2 SVGEGT. The CDR3 has 14 amino acids. TCRdb re-analysed the PCR reads in MiXCR, keeping a single row per CDR3 protein. The sample lists 5,500 to 6,500 distinct CDR3 sequences; 16% were seen once. V gene TRBV6-2 or TRBV6-3 combines with J gene TRBJ2-3; 10 bases map to TRBD2. The receptor comes from a human donor in good health. Some libraries in this study had Jurkat cell RNA spiked in. Sequenced sample: naive CD8+ T cells from blood, with Jurkat cell RNA spiked in. Subset specified: FACS-sorted CD8+CD4-CCR7+CD45RA+ naive T cells. This chain's CDR3 is CASRERGGADTQYF. The CDR3 region has the DNA TGTGCCAGCAGAGAGCGGGGGGGCGCAGATACGCAGTATTTT.